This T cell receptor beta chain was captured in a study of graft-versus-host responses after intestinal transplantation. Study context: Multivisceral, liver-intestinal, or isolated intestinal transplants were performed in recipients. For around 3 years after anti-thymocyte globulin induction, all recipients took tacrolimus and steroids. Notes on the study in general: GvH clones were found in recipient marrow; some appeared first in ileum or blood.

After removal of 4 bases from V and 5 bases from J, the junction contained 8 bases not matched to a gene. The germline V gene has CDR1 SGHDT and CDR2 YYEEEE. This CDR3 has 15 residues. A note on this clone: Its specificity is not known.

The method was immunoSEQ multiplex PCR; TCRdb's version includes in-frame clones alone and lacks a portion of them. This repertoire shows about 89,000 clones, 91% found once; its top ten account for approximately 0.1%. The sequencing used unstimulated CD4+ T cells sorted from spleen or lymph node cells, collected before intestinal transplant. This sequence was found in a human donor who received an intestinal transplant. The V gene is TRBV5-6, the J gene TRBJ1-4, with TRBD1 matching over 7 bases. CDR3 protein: CASSGDRARNEKLFF. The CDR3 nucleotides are TGTGCCAGCAGCGGAGACAGGGCACGAAATGAAAAACTGTTTTTT.